A single sample gave rise to the 32 T cell receptor beta chains below, sequenced in a study of beta chain features in type 1 diabetes. Expressed TCRB transcripts were sequenced after all isolated RNA was converted to cDNA. Sequencing used immunoSEQ multiplex PCR; TCRdb keeps in-frame clones, though not all of them. The sample shows fewer than 550,000 clones, over 9.5% of them seen only once. The sequenced sample was naive CD4+ T cells from blood. All receptors come from a woman between 18 and 29 years old in good health.

The rearrangement joins TRBV4-3 to TRBJ1-5, with D possibly being TRBD1 (6 bases). Trimming removed 3 bases from V and 7 bases from J, with 13 bases in between. Germline loops: CDR1 LGHNA, CDR2 YSLEER. The CDR3 loop spans 14 amino acids. In DNA, the CDR3 is TGCGCCAGCAGCCAGATACAGGGTGACCAGCCCCAGCATTTT. Its translation is CASSQIQGDQPQHF.

In DNA, the CDR3 is TGTGCCAGCAGTGACACTGAAGCTTTCTTT. Protein sequence: CASSDTEAFF. This chain links TRBV25-1 with TRBJ1-1, with unresolved D. CDR3 length: 10 amino acids. CDR1 and CDR2 (germline): MGHDK, SYGVNS. V dropped 3 bases and J dropped 4 bases, with 0 bases sitting between them.

The gene calls are TRBV29-1 and TRBJ2-7; the match to TRBD2 covers 7 bases. This CDR3 comprises 11 residues. Looked up from germline, CDR1 is SQVTM and CDR2 is ANQGSEA. The J segment lost 9 bases and the V segment lost 7 bases, leaving 9 bases of the junction unmatched. Written as DNA, the CDR3 is TGCAGCGCCGGGACTAACGACCCGCAGTACTTC. Translating gives CSAGTNDPQYF.

This clone was seen a handful of times. This chain links TRBV4-3 with TRBJ1-5; D remains unclear. This CDR3 contains 14 residues. The germline V gene encodes CDR1 LGHNA and CDR2 YSLEER. The V end was cut by 0 bases, the J end by 6 bases, with 9 bases between. This CDR3 reads CASSQDSGVQPQHF. Here the CDR3 DNA reads TGCGCCAGCAGCCAAGATTCGGGCGTTCAGCCCCAGCATTTT.

This clone was found a few times. The chain carries TRBV18 and TRBJ2-7; maybe TRBD1 (6 bases). CDR1 is KGHSH and CDR2 is LQKENI in the germline V gene. V was shortened by 8 bases and J by 4 bases, with 21 bases between the two germline ends. The CDR3 is made up of 15 amino acids. CDR3 residues: CASTQGPNSMYEQYV. The DNA for the CDR3 is TGTGCCAGCACACAGGGACCGAACTCAATGTACGAGCAGTACGTC.

This clone was detected a few times. The gene calls are TRBV29-1 and TRBJ2-7; D uncertain. With 7 bases removed from V and 3 bases from J, the gap between germline ends came to 16 bases. The CDR3 has 13 amino acids. Germline CDR1 reads SQVTM; CDR2 reads ANQGSEA. CDR3 protein: CSAQPAWNYEQYF. The CDR3 bases are TGCAGCGCCCAACCGGCCTGGAACTACGAGCAGTACTTC.

In its sample, this clone was seen a few times. V gene TRBV5-4 combines with J gene TRBJ2-7; D possibly corresponds to TRBD2 (6 bases). V was pared by 4 bases and J by 0 bases, with 11 bases between. Germline CDR1 reads SGHNT; CDR2 reads YYREEE (reference sequence). The CDR3 runs to 14 residues. The CDR3 DNA sequence: TGTGCCAGCAGCCGGGACTCCAGCTCCTACGAGCAGTACTTC. Translation: CASSRDSSSYEQYF.

A few counts support this clone. The chain employs TRBV9 and TRBJ1-1; tentative D call: TRBD1 (5 bases). The CDR3 has 14 amino acids. The V gene lost 4 bases and the J gene lost 4 bases, with 14 bases spanning the gap. Germline V gene lookup returns CDR1 SGDLS and CDR2 YYNGEE. CDR3 DNA: TGTGCCAGCAGCCCCCAGGGCTCCGGCACTGAAGCTTTCTTT. This encodes CASSPQGSGTEAFF. Variable domain in full (rest from reference TRBV9 and TRBJ1-1): DSGVTQTPKHLITATGQRVTLRCSPRSGDLSVYWYQQSLDQGLQFLIQYYNGEERAKGNILERFSAQQFPDLHSELNLSSLELGDSALYFCASSPQGSGTEAFFGQGTRLTVV.

There are a few counts of this clone. V usage is TRBV4-1 and J usage is TRBJ1-5, with 7 bases that match TRBD1. CDR1 is MGHRA, CDR2 YSYEKL, per germline. The CDR3 sequence is 15 residues long. The J segment lost 3 bases and the V segment lost 1 base, leaving 3 bases of the junction unmatched. CDR3 sequence (DNA): TGCGCCAGCAGCCAAGTTGGGACAGCCAATCAGCCCCAGCATTTT. Translating gives CASSQVGTANQPQHF.

This clone was counted between two and nine times. The J gene is TRBJ1-6, the V gene TRBV4-1; D not resolved. The V end lost 3 bases, the J end lost 7 bases, and 16 bases lay between the germline ends. In germline, CDR1 is MGHRA, CDR2 YSYEKL. The CDR3 length is 16 residues. CDR3 protein: CASSQLVRGTNSPLHF. The CDR3 bases are TGCGCCAGCAGCCAGTTGGTTCGGGGTACCAATTCACCCCTCCACTTT.

The sample holds a few counts of this clone. The genes are TRBV5-4 and TRBJ2-3; 8 bases are shared with TRBD1. V was pared by 4 bases and J by 5 bases, with 9 bases of the junction left unmatched. CDR3 length: 15 amino acids. Germline-derived CDR1 and CDR2 are SGHNT and YYREEE (reference sequence). CDR3 amino acids: CASSLDRGAVDTQYF. CDR3 bases: TGTGCCAGCAGCCTAGACAGGGGAGCGGTAGATACGCAGTATTTT. Full variable domain (rest looked up from reference TRBV5-4 and TRBJ2-3): ETGVTQSPTHLIKTRGQQVTLRCSSQSGHNTVSWYQQALGQGPQFIFQYYREEENGRGNFPPRFSGLQFPNYSSELNVNALELDDSALYLCASSLDRGAVDTQYFGPGTRLTVL.

A few counts support this clone. The rearrangement joins TRBV9 to TRBJ1-2; a possible D gene is TRBD1 (5 bases). CDR3 length: 14 residues. Germline CDR1 SGDLS, CDR2 YYNGEE. V was shortened by 0 bases and J by 6 bases, with 12 bases between the two germline ends. Here the CDR3 reads CASSVGGDRNGYTF. CDR3 nucleotide sequence: TGTGCCAGCAGCGTAGGAGGGGACCGGAATGGCTACACCTTC.

This clone came up a few times. This chain links TRBV7-3 with TRBJ2-1, with 10 bases that match TRBD2. Looked up from germline, CDR1 is SGHTA and CDR2 is FQGTGA. V dropped 5 bases and J dropped 5; count of bases not matched to a gene: 9. The CDR3 extends over 16 amino acids. The DNA of the CDR3 is TGTGCCAGCAGCCCCAGGGGGCTAGCGGGAGACAATGAGCAGTTCTTC. The encoded protein is CASSPRGLAGDNEQFF.

V and J are TRBV2 and TRBJ2-3; 8 nucleotides line up with TRBD2. Germline CDR1 SNHLY, CDR2 FYNNEI. The CDR3 has 14 residues. V shed 6 bases and J 7 bases; nucleotides not matched to a gene: 9. The CDR3 protein is CASRLAGGGNTQYF. CDR3 DNA sequence: TGTGCCAGCAGACTGGCGGGAGGAGGTAATACGCAGTATTTT.

The chain employs TRBV25-1 and TRBJ1-1; 10 bases match TRBD1. Germline V gene data show CDR1 as MGHDK and CDR2 as SYGVNS. This CDR3 is built from 15 residues. J gave up 1 base and V 5 bases, and 4 bases lay outside the gene matches. The CDR3, as DNA: TGTGCCAGCAGTCTATGGGACAGGGGGAACACTGAAGCTTTCTTT. Amino acid sequence: CASSLWDRGNTEAFF.

This clone was seen only a few times. The chain recombines TRBV27 with TRBJ1-1, with 11 bases fitting TRBD1. Germline-derived CDR1 and CDR2 are MNHEY and SMNVEV (reference sequence). This CDR3 region has 14 residues. After removal of 7 bases from V and 4 bases from J, the junction contained 5 bases not matched to a gene. CDR3 sequence (DNA): TGTGCCAGCAACCGGGACAGGGGGGCCACTGAAGCTTTCTTT. Its translation: CASNRDRGATEAFF.

The rearrangement uses TRBV7-9 and TRBJ1-6; maybe TRBD1 (6 bases). V lost 0 bases and J lost 5, with 11 bases in between. Germline loops: CDR1 SEHNR, CDR2 FQNEAQ (reference sequence). CDR3 size: 16 residues. This CDR3 is CASSLAGGDNNSPLHF. The CDR3 DNA reads TGTGCCAGCAGCTTAGCGGGGGGCGACAATAATTCACCCCTCCACTTT.

The chain combines TRBV5-1 with TRBJ1-2; unclear D gene. Germline CDR1 reads SGHRS; CDR2 reads YFSETQ. With 0 bases removed from V and 4 bases from J, the gap between germline ends came to 7 bases. The CDR3 runs 13 residues. The CDR3 sequence: CASSLERPYGYTF. The CDR3 region has the DNA TGCGCCAGCAGCTTGGAGAGGCCCTATGGCTACACCTTC. The full variable domain, with the rest looked up from reference TRBV5-1 and TRBJ1-2, is KAGVTQTPRYLIKTRGQQVTLSCSPISGHRSVSWYQQTPGQGLQFLFEYFSETQRNKGNFPGRFSGRQFSNSRSEMNVSTLELGDSALYLCASSLERPYGYTFGSGTRLTVV.

This clone has only a few counts. The V gene is TRBV10-3, the J gene TRBJ2-1, with D unclear. V shed 6 bases and J shed 5 bases, with 20 bases lying between them. The CDR3 covers 16 residues. CDR1 ENHRY and CDR2 SYGVKD come from the germline V gene. CDR3 sequence (DNA): TGTGCCATCAGCGACCCTATGGGAACGGTTGACAATGAGCAGTTCTTC. Protein sequence: CAISDPMGTVDNEQFF.

This clone was counted at least ten times. The identical CDR3 is also encoded by other nucleotide sequences in the sample. The chain is built from TRBV7-9 and TRBJ2-6; D is unclear. The CDR3 totals 15 residues. V was clipped by 0 bases and J by 1 base, with 4 bases between them. CDR1 SEHNR and CDR2 FQNEAQ come from the germline V gene (reference sequence). CDR3 loop: CASSLAGSGANVLTF. The CDR3 bases are TGTGCCAGCAGCTTAGCCGGGTCTGGGGCCAACGTCCTGACTTTC.

This clone was seen only a few times. The genes are TRBV29-1 and TRBJ1-3, with D hard to call. CDR1 is SQVTM and CDR2 is ANQGSEA in the germline V gene. This CDR3 has 12 amino acids. Deletions cut 4 bases from V and 4 bases from J, with 8 bases between. The CDR3 DNA sequence: TGCAGCGTTGTTCCGGACGGAAACACCATATATTTT. This sequence encodes CSVVPDGNTIYF.

The rearrangement links TRBV7-9 to TRBJ2-1, with D maybe TRBD2 (5 bases). The CDR3 extends over 17 amino acids. The V gene lost 2 bases and the J gene lost 2 bases, with 16 bases spanning the gap. Germline V lookup: CDR1 SEHNR, CDR2 FQNEAQ (reference sequence). The CDR3 reads CASSLPFTRVPYNEQFF. The CDR3 DNA reads TGTGCCAGCAGCTTACCCTTTACTAGGGTCCCCTACAATGAGCAGTTCTTC.

The chain uses TRBV27 and TRBJ1-2; no clear D. Germline CDR1 MNHEY, CDR2 SMNVEV (reference sequence). Trimming cost V 5 bases and J 1 base, with 14 bases left between them. The CDR3 is 15 residues long. The CDR3 nucleotides read TGTGCCAGCAGTCCGAGAGGACCCTTTAACTATGGCTACACCTTC. Its translation: CASSPRGPFNYGYTF.

This clone was observed a handful of times. The rearrangement uses TRBV4-2 and TRBJ2-3; 10 bases line up with TRBD2. The ends lost 6 bases at V and 5 bases at J; junction bases unmatched: 5. Germline V gives CDR1 LGHNA, CDR2 YNFKEQ. This CDR3 has 14 residues. The CDR3 nucleotides are TGTGCCAGCAGGAGAGCGGGGGGGCAAGATACGCAGTATTTT. Its translation: CASRRAGGQDTQYF.

V and J are TRBV6-5 and TRBJ2-3, with unresolved D. CDR1 and CDR2 (germline): MNHEY, SVGAGI. V was pared by 0 bases and J by 6 bases, with 7 bases between. The CDR3 is 13 amino acids. The CDR3 bases are TGTGCCAGCAGTTACTCGACGGAGGATACGCAGTATTTT. Protein product: CASSYSTEDTQYF.

The chain employs TRBV15 and TRBJ2-3, with D possibly called TRBD1 or TRBD2 (6 bases each). This CDR3 has 15 amino acids. Germline CDR1 LNHNV, CDR2 YYDKDF (reference sequence). Between the trimmed V and J ends, which lost 3 bases and 2 bases, there was a span of 12 bases. The chain's CDR3 is CATSRAGHATDTQYF. The CDR3 bases are TGTGCCACCAGCAGGGCGGGACACGCCACAGATACGCAGTATTTT. The entire variable domain, with the rest obtained from reference TRBV15 and TRBJ2-3, is as follows: DAMVIQNPRYQVTQFGKPVTLSCSQTLNHNVMYWYQQKSSQAPKLLFHYYDKDFNNEADTPDNFQSRRPNTSFCFLDIRSPGLGDTAMYLCATSRAGHATDTQYFGPGTRLTVL.

The chain joins TRBV7-2 to TRBJ2-3; TRBD1 matches 7 bases. Per the germline V gene, CDR1 is SGHTA and CDR2 is FQGNSA. There are 19 residues in the CDR3. Trimming took 1 base from V and 2 from J; bases not matched to a gene: 15. In nucleotides, the CDR3 is TGTGCCAGCAGCTTAGAGGCCCCCCTTTACAGGGGACACACAGATACGCAGTATTTT. It codes for CASSLEAPLYRGHTDTQYF.

Concerning this clone: Other DNA sequences in the sample encode the same CDR3. This sequence joins TRBV4-1 and TRBJ1-2; 10 bases agree with TRBD1. The CDR3 sequence is 15 residues long. J lost 2 bases, V lost 4 bases, and 4 bases had no gene match. CDR1 and CDR2 from the germline V gene are MGHRA and YSYEKL. The CDR3 spells CASSRPGQGNYGYTF. Here the CDR3 DNA reads TGCGCCAGCAGCCGGCCGGGACAGGGGAACTATGGCTACACCTTC.

Only a few counts were recorded for this clone. The rearrangement uses TRBV5-1 and TRBJ2-2; D possibly corresponds to TRBD1 (5 bases). Germline-derived CDR1 and CDR2 are SGHRS and YFSETQ. The CDR3 consists of 15 residues. The V gene lost 0 bases and the J gene lost 0 bases, with 6 bases spanning the gap. CDR3 nucleotides: TGCGCCAGCAGCTTGGGGACAACGAACACCGGGGAGCTGTTTTTT. As protein: CASSLGTTNTGELFF.

This clone appeared a few times. The same CDR3 also results from other DNA sequences found in this sample. The genes are TRBV29-1 and TRBJ1-2; TRBD1 might be the D (5 bases). Trimming pared 2 bases from V and 4 bases from J, leaving 8 bases between. The CDR3 runs 12 residues. CDR1 and CDR2 (germline): SQVTM, ANQGSEA. This CDR3 is CSVELGVYGYTF. The DNA of the CDR3 is TGCAGCGTTGAATTGGGGGTCTATGGCTACACCTTC.

The CDR3, as DNA: TGTGCCAGCAGCACCCGACTAGCGGGGCGATACAATGAGCAGTTCTTC. Its translation: CASSTRLAGRYNEQFF. This rearrangement joins TRBV7-8 to TRBJ2-1, with TRBD2 identical over 11 bases. The germline CDR1 and CDR2 sequences are SGHVS and FQNEAQ. The CDR3 consists of 16 residues. J gave up 4 bases and V 5 bases, and 7 bases lay outside the gene matches.

The chain has TRBV6-5 and TRBJ2-7; 10 nucleotides align to TRBD1. The CDR3 runs 15 residues. V was pared by 5 bases and J by 7 bases, with 11 bases of the junction left unmatched. Germline CDR1 and CDR2: MNHEY and SVGAGI. The CDR3 spells CASSKAGQGIREQYF. Here the CDR3 DNA reads TGTGCCAGCAGTAAGGCGGGACAGGGGATAAGGGAGCAGTACTTC.